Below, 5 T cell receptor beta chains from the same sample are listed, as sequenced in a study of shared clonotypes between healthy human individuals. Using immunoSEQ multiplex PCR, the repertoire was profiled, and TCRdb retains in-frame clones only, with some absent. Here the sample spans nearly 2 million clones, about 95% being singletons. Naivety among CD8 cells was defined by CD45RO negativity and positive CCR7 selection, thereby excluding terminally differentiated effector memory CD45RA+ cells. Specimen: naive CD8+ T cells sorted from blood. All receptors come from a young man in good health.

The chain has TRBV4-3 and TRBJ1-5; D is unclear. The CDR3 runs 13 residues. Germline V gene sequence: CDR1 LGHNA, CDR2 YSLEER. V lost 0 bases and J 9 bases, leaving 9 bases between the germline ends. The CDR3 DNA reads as TGCGCCAGCAGCCAAGATGAGGGTCGGCCCCAGCATTTT. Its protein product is CASSQDEGRPQHF.

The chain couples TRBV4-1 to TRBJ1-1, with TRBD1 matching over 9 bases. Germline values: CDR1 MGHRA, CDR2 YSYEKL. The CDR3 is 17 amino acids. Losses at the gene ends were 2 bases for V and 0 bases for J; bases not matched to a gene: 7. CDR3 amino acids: CASSQWGGQGLNTEAFF. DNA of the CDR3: TGCGCCAGCAGCCAATGGGGGGGACAGGGACTGAACACTGAAGCTTTCTTT.

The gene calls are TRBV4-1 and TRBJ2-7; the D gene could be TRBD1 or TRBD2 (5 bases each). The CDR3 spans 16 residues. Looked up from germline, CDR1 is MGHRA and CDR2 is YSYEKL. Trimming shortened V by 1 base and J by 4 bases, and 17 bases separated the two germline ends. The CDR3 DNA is TGCGCCAGCAGCCAAGGAGGGGATCCGTGGGGTTACGAGCAGTACTTC. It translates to CASSQGGDPWGYEQYF.

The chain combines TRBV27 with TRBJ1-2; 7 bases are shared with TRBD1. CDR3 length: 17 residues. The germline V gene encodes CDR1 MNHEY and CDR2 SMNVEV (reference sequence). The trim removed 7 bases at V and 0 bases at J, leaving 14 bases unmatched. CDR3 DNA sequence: TGTGCCAGCACCGAATTGGGGGGAAGGGGGCCTAACTATGGCTACACCTTC. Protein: CASTELGGRGPNYGYTF.

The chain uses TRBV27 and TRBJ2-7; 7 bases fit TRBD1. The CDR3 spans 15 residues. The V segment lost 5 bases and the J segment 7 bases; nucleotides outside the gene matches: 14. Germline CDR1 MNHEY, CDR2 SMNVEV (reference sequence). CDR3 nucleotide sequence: TGTGCCAGCAGTCCCTCCCCAGGGGGTTGGGCAGAGCAGTACTTC. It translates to CASSPSPGGWAEQYF.